The entry that follows covers one T cell receptor (beta chain) sequence. No antigen is known for it. Measured with immunoSEQ multiplex PCR; TCRdb has only the in-frame clones, and not every one. The table has about 64,000 clones, about 74% seen once. The CDR3 length is 15 residues. V was cut by 1 base and J by 4 bases, with 11 bases left in between. Germline CDR1 reads LNHDA; CDR2 reads SQIVND (reference sequence). The sample comes from a study of memory CD4+ T cells and cytomegalovirus serostatus. As for the study in general: Of the healthy Belgian adults, 9 were CMV seropositive and 20 to 30 seronegative. General study results and limits: About 40% of the roughly 150 known CMV-associated TCRbeta sequences appeared in CD4+ memory. Median bootstrapped AUC for CMV status was approximately 0.96 originally, approximately 0.93 US-trained.

The sort gate was single viable CD3+CD4+CD8-CD45RO+ cells for memory CD4+ T cells. V and J are TRBV19 and TRBJ1-5; no definite D call. Material for sequencing was memory CD4+ T cells from blood. The receptor was isolated from an adult in good health and CMV-seronegative. Here the CDR3 reads CASSIVRAGNQPQHF. The CDR3 DNA follows: TGTGCCAGTAGTATAGTAAGGGCAGGTAATCAGCCCCAGCATTTT.